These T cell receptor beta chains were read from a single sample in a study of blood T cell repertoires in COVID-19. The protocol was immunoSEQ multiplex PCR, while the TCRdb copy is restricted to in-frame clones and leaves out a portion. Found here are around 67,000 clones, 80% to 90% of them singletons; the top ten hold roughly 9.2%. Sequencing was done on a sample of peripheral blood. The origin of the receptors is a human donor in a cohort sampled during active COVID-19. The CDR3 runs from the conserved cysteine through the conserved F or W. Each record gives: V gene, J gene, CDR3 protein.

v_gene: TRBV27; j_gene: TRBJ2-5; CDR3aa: CASSFQGETQYF
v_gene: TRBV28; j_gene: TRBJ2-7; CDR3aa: CASSFSVLEWIHEQYF
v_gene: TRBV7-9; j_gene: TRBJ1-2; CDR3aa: CASSRGEYGGYTF
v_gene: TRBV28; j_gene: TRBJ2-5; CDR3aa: CASSLYRGSSGETQYF
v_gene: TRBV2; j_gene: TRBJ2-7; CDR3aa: CASSPDSSYEQYF
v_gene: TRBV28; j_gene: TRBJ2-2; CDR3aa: CASSFGGRATGELFF
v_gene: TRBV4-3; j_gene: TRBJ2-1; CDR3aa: CASSQDVNRGNEQFF
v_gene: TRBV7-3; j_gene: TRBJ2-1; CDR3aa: CASAPFSGRGGLFF
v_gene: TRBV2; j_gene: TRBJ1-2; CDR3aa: CASSEGRKSNYGYTF
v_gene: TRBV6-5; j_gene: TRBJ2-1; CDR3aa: CASNSGLTNEQFF
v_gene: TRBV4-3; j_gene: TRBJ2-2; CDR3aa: CASSLGRGTDTGELFF
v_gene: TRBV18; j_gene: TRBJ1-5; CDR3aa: CASSRTGQLNQPQHF
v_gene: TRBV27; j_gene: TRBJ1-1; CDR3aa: CASSLRAGGVVNTEAFF
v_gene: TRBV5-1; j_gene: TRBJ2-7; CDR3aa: CASADSPYEQYF
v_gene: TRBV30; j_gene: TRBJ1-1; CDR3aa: CACSTQGLSKPEAFF
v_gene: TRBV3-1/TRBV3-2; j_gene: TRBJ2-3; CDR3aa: CASSQLLAGTSGLETSTDTQYF
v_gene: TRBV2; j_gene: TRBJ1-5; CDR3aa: CASSPQVYSNQPQHF
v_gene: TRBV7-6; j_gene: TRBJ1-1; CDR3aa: CASSLGTGEAFF
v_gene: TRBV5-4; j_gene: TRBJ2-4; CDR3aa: CASSEGGTSGHIQYF
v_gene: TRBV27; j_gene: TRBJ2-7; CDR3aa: CASRSAGDSYEQYF
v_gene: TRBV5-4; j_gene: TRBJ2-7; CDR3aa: CASSLAGNEQYF
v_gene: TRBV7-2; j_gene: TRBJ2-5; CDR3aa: CASSPGRGETQYF
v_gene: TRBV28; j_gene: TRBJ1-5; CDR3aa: CASTLGGIAQPQHF
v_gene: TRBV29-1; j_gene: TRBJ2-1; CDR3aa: CSVSSSGRDYEQFF
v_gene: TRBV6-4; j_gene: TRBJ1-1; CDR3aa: CAGETRTGFKGTEAFF
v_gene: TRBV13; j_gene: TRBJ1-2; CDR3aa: CASSWDRGLEDGYTF
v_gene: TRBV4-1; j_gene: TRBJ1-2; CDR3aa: CASSGRDRHYGYTF
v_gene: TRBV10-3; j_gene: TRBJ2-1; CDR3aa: CAISDAGLAEGGYNEQFF
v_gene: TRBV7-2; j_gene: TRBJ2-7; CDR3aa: CASSWLPSTSGEQYF
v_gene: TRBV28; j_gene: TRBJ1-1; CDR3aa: CASTAGGLNTEAFF